This record looks at one T cell receptor (beta chain) sequence and its context. The specificity of this receptor is unknown. One base away there is no much larger clone; base qualities are not given. The data are from a study of blood T cell repertoires in COVID-19 (dated by TCRdb to 2020 to 2022). Concerning the study at large: Collaborator samples came from the United States, Italy and Spain and covered acute and convalescent phases of COVID-19. The prospective study material was composed of cDNA or gDNA derived from T cells, B-cell-depleted T cells, or PBMCs. The dataset comprised deeply sampled blood TCRbeta repertoires from subjects exposed to, actively infected with, or recovered from COVID-19. The repertoires were made available in a free public database intended to serve as a resource for research on the immune response to SARS-CoV-2. The samples were drawn from two sources: the first 160 participants of the ongoing ImmuneRACE study, and about 1,300 subjects contributed by 6 global collaborators. The sample metadata nearly always contained a de-identified subject ID, COVID-19 status, age in years and sex. Where available, HLA class I and class II types were obtained from metadata supplied by the sample provider rather than from assay-based typing.

Beyond this particular receptor, the publication reports: Clinical and demographic metadata were provided uncurated, with the amount varying by source and participant.

The collaborating institutions used their own protocols to collect whole blood in K2EDTA tubes. For TCRbeta analysis, collaborators shipped samples in one of three forms: frozen whole blood, isolated PBMCs, or DNA extracted from either of those sample types. The immunoSEQ Assay, a bias-controlled multiplex PCR, was used to amplify TCRbeta CDR3 regions from genomic DNA. In the authors' own workflow: Nucleated cell counts per sample were estimated from amplification of reference gene primers within the assay. To quantify the absolute abundance of each unique TCRbeta CDR3 rearrangement, sequence reads were collapsed and filtered. For each sample, productive Simpson clonality was calculated by taking the square root of Simpson's diversity index across productive rearrangements. The table was pulled from immuneACCESS by TCRdb, which kept in-frame rearrangements only. Such tables lose some clones; where checked, under half of the loss comes from unresolved V genes, and the rest has no known cause. For V, J and clone size, that table is used; D and trimming come from the DNA. This sample comprises about 150,000 clones, 75% to 80% of them detected only once. The ten largest clones represent roughly 1.5% of the sample.

V is shortened by 10 bases, J by 10 bases, and the region joining them spans 12 bases. In the germline V gene, CDR1 corresponds to SGHRS and CDR2 to YFSETQ. Counted from cysteine to phenylalanine, this CDR3 has 9 amino acids. Of the read, only the CDR3 DNA is kept; its 27 bases are in frame from base 1. The chain couples TRBV5-1 to TRBJ2-7, with an unclear D gene assignment. Specimen: peripheral blood. This clonotype originated in a man aged 80 or over with acute or convalescent COVID-19. This receptor has the CDR3 CARSDPQYF. The DNA is as follows: TGCGCCCGATCAGATCCCCAGTACTTC.